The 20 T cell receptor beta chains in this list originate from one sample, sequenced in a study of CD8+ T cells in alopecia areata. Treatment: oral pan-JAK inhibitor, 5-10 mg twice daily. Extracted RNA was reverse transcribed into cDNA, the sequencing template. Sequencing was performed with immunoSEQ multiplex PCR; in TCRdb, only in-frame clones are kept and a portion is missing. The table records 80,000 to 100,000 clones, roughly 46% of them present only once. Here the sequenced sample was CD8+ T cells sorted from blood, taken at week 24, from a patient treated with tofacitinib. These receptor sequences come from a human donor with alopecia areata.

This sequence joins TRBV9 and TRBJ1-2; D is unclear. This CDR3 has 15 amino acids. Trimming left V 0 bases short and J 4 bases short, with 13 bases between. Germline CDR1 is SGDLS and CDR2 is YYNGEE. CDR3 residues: CASSVEQRASYGYTF. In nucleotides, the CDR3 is TGTGCCAGCAGCGTAGAACAGAGGGCTTCCTATGGCTACACCTTC.

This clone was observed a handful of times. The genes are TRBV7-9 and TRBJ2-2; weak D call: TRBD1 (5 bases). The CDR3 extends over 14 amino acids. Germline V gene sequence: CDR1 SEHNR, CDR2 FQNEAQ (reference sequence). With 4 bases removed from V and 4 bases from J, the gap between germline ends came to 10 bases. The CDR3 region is CASSSTASTGELFF. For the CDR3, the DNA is TGTGCCAGCAGCTCGACAGCGAGCACCGGGGAGCTGTTTTTT. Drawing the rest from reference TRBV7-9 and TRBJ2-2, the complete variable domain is DTGVSQNPRHKITKRGQNVTFRCDPISEHNRLYWYRQTLGQGPEFLTYFQNEAQLEKSRLLSDRFSAERPKGSFSTLEIQRTEQGDSAMYLCASSSTASTGELFFGEGSRLTVL.

The CDR3 DNA reads as TGCAGCGTTGTTCAGGGCAGGGAGTCAACAATTGGCTACGAGCAGTACTTC. Its protein is CSVVQGRESTIGYEQYF. J is TRBJ2-7 and V is TRBV29-1; D tentatively fits TRBD1 or TRBD2 (5 bases each). Germline CDR1 and CDR2: SQVTM and ANQGSEA. Trimming took 4 bases from V and 3 from J, leaving 25 bases between them. This CDR3 comprises 17 residues.

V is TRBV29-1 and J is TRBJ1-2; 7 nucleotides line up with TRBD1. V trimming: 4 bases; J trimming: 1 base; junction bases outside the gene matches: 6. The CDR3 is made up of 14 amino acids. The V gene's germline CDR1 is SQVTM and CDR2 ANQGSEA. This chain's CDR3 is CSVVAGGSNYGYTF. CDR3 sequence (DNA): TGCAGCGTTGTGGCAGGGGGTAGTAACTATGGCTACACCTTC.

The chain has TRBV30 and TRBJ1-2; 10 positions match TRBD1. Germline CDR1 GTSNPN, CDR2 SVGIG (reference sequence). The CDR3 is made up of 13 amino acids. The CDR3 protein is CAFGTGDFYGYTF. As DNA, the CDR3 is TGTGCGTTCGGGACAGGGGATTTCTATGGCTACACCTTC.

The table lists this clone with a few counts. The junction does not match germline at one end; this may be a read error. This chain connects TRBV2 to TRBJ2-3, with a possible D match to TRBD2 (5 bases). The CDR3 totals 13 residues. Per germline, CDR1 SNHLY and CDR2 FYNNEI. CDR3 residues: CASSQDSSGTQYF. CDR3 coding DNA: TGCGCCAGCAGCCAAGATAGTTCGGGAACGCAGTATTTT.

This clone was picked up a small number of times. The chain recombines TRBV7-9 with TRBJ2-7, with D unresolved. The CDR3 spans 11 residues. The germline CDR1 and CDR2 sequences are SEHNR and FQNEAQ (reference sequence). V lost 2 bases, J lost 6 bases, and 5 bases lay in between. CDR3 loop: CASSLSTEQYF. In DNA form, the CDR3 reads TGTGCCAGCAGCTTAAGCACCGAGCAGTACTTC.

As DNA, the CDR3 is TGTGCCATCAGTACTAGCGGGAAGGACACCGGGGAGCTGTTTTTT. Translating it yields CAISTSGKDTGELFF. The chain recombines TRBV10-3 with TRBJ2-2; 10 nucleotides align to TRBD2. Trimming removed 5 bases from V and 3 bases from J; junction bases left unmatched: 3. The CDR3 covers 15 residues. Germline loops: CDR1 ENHRY, CDR2 SYGVKD.

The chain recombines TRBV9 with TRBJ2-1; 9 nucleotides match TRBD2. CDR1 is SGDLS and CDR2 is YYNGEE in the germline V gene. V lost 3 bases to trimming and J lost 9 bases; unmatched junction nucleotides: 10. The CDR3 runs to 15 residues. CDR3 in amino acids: CASSGNSGRGVEQFF. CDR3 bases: TGTGCCAGCAGCGGAAATAGCGGGAGAGGGGTTGAGCAGTTCTTC.

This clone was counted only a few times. CDR3 loop: CSGQTVYGYTF. As DNA, the CDR3 is TGCAGCGGGCAGACAGTATATGGCTACACCTTC. The rearrangement links TRBV29-1 to TRBJ1-2, with a weak D call TRBD1 (5 bases). Per germline, CDR1 SQVTM and CDR2 ANQGSEA. Trimming removed 7 bases from V and 5 bases from J, with 11 bases in between. The CDR3 has 11 residues. The variable domain in full, with the rest retrieved from reference TRBV29-1 and TRBJ1-2, is SAVISQKPSRDICQRGTSLTIQCQVDSQVTMMFWYRQQPGQSLTLIATANQGSEATYESGFVIDKFPISRPNLTFSTLTVSNMSPEDSSIYLCSGQTVYGYTFGSGTRLTVV.

DNA for the CDR3: TGTGCCTGGAGTGTACCTGGCCGACCCTACGAGCAGTACTTC. Translating gives CAWSVPGRPYEQYF. The chain links TRBV30 to TRBJ2-7; no reliable D call. The CDR3 is 14 amino acids. From germline, CDR1 is GTSNPN and CDR2 SVGIG (reference sequence). The V gene lost 0 bases and the J gene lost 2 bases, with 11 bases spanning the gap.

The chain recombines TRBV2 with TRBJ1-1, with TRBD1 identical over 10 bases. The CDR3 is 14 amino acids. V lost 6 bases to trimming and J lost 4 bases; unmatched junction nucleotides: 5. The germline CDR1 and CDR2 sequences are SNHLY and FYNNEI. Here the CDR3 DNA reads TGTGCCAGCAGCAAAGGACAGGGGGTCACTGAAGCTTTCTTT. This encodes CASSKGQGVTEAFF.

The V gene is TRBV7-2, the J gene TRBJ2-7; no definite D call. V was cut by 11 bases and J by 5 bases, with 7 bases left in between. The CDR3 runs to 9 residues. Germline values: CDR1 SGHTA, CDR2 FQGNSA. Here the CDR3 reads CAVGHEQYF. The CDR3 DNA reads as TGTGCCGTAGGTCACGAGCAGTACTTC.

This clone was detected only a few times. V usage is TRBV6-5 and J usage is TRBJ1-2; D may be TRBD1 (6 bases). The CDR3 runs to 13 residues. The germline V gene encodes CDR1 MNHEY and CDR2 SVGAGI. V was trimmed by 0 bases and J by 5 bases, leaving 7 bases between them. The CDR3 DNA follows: TGTGCCAGCAGTTACTCTACAGGGTATGGCTACACCTTC. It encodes CASSYSTGYGYTF.

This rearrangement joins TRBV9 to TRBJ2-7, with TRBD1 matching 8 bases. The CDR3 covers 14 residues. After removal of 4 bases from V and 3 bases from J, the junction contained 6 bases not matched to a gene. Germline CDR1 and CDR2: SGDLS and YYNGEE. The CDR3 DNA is TGTGCCAGCAGCATCACCGGGACAGGCTACGAGCAGTACTTC. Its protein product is CASSITGTGYEQYF.

The CDR3 coding sequence is TGTGCCAGCAGCGTAGACGGGACTAGTATCTACGAGCAGTACTTC. Its protein is CASSVDGTSIYEQYF. The chain couples TRBV9 to TRBJ2-7, with 8 bases aligning to TRBD2. Trimming cost V 0 bases and J 3 bases; bases outside gene matches: 5. The CDR3 sequence is 15 residues long. Germline-derived CDR1 and CDR2 are SGDLS and YYNGEE. The variable domain in full, with the rest retrieved from reference TRBV9 and TRBJ2-7, is DSGVTQTPKHLITATGQRVTLRCSPRSGDLSVYWYQQSLDQGLQFLIQYYNGEERAKGNILERFSAQQFPDLHSELNLSSLELGDSALYFCASSVDGTSIYEQYFGPGTRLTVT.

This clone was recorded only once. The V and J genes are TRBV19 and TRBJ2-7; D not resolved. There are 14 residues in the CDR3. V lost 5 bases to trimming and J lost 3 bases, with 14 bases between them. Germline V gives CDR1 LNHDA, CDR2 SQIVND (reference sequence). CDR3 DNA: TGTGCCAGTAGTCCTAGACAAGCCCTCTACGAGCAGTACTTC. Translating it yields CASSPRQALYEQYF. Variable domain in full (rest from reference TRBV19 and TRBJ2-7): DGGITQSPKYLFRKEGQNVTLSCEQNLNHDAMYWYRQDPGQGLRLIYYSQIVNDFQKGDIAEGYSVSREKKESFPLTVTSAQKNPTAFYLCASSPRQALYEQYFGPGTRLTVT.

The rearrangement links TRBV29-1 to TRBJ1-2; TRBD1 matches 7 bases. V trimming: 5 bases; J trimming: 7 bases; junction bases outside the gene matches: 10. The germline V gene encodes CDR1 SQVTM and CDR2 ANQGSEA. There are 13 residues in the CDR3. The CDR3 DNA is TGCAGCGTTAAGGGTAGCCAGGGGGGTGGCTACACCTTC. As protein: CSVKGSQGGGYTF.

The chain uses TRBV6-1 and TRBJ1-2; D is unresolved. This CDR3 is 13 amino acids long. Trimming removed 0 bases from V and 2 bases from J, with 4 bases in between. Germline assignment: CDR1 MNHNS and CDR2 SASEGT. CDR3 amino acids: CASSEAGNYGYTF. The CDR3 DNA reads TGTGCCAGCAGTGAAGCGGGAAACTATGGCTACACCTTC.

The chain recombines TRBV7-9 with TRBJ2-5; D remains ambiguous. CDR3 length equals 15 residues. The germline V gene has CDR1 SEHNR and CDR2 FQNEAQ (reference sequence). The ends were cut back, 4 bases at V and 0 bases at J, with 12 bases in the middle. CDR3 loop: CASSSTQDNQETQYF. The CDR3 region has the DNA TGTGCCAGCAGCTCAACCCAGGATAACCAAGAGACCCAGTACTTC. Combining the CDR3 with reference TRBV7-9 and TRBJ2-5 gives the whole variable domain DTGVSQNPRHKITKRGQNVTFRCDPISEHNRLYWYRQTLGQGPEFLTYFQNEAQLEKSRLLSDRFSAERPKGSFSTLEIQRTEQGDSAMYLCASSSTQDNQETQYFGPGTRLLVL.